The clone carrying this T cell receptor beta chain was recorded a few times. TCRdb processed the RT-PCR reads anew with MiXCR; each CDR3 protein has one entry. The profile covers more than 600,000 distinct CDR3 sequences, with 12% to 15% appearing a single time and 3% to 4.5% taken by the ten largest. CDR1 and CDR2 from the germline V gene are DFQATT and SNEGSKA (reference sequence). The V segment lost 2 bases and the J segment 5 bases; nucleotides outside the gene matches: 12. The CDR3 is 15 amino acids. The genes are TRBV20-1 and TRBJ2-7; TRBD1 matches 7 bases. The clonotype originates from a female donor in good health, serving as a healthy control. The sequenced material came from memory CD4+ T cells from blood. Here the CDR3 DNA reads TGCAGTGCTAGAAAGACAGGGTATGAGAGCCACGAGCAGTACTTC. Translated: CSARKTGYESHEQYF.